This TCR beta chain came from a study of blood T cell repertoires in COVID-19. In the source study's methods: Estimation of nucleated cell counts was performed using reference gene primer amplification. Clones were read by immunoSEQ multiplex PCR, and TCRdb kept only the in-frame ones, dropping some. That table is the source of V, J and clone size, and D and trimming were worked out from the DNA. The sample holds approximately 76,000 clones, roughly nine tenths seen once. A single count supports this clone. CDR1 SQVTM and CDR2 ANQGSEA come from the germline V gene. The CDR3 spans 17 residues. The V gene lost 6 bases and the J gene lost 0 bases, with 18 bases spanning the gap.

Sequencing used peripheral blood. The V gene is TRBV29-1, the J gene TRBJ1-6; TRBD1 is a possible D gene (6 bases). The receptor was isolated from an elderly man in a cohort sampled during active COVID-19. The DNA of the CDR3 is TGCAGCGTGCCCCCGGGACATCCACCCTCCTATAATTCACCCCTCCACTTT. It is translated as CSVPPGHPPSYNSPLHF.